This T cell receptor beta chain emerged from a study of T cell clonotyping in hematopoietic cell transplantation. Study-wide results and caveats: No sorting was done, leaving CD4 and CD8 contributions mixed. At the given depth, recipient repertoires were over 95% de novo clonotypes. After transplant, recipient diversity fell while pathologically expanded clonotypes grew through day 180.

Concerning this clone: Its antigen is currently unknown.

Trimming removed 5 bases from V and 2 bases from J, with 13 bases in between. CDR1 is MNHEY, CDR2 SMNVEV, per germline (reference sequence). CDR3 length: 16 residues. Some clones are missing from TCRdb's copy, which holds only in-frame ones; the method was immunoSEQ multiplex PCR. The sample carries around 9,500 clones, approximately 93% recorded once. Recipient blood drawn about 28 days pretransplant and days 30, 100, 180 after. Material: PBMCs, obtained 100 days after allogeneic stem cell transplant. The sequence was obtained from a male patient in his forties or fifties who had an allogeneic stem cell transplant from a related donor, so T cells may come from the graft donor. Some clones in this sample may be carry-over from other donors' samples. J is TRBJ2-6 and V is TRBV27; a possible D gene is TRBD2 (7 bases). The CDR3 protein is CASSPAGAAGANVLTF. The DNA of the CDR3 is TGTGCCAGCAGTCCGGCGGGGGCAGCTGGGGCCAACGTCCTGACTTTC.